This TCR beta chain was captured in a study of T cells in Graves' hyperthyroidism and ophthalmopathy. Study findings and constraints: Most thyroid-expanded clonotypes above 0.001 were also found in blood.

This clonotype was counted a few times. Its target is unknown. Amplified TCR beta CDR3 regions came from RNA transcripts. The HTBI primer set was used in a first-round RT-PCR of the TCR CDR3. TCRdb independently ran MiXCR on the multiplex PCR reads; one entry per CDR3 protein. The sample has approximately 600,000 distinct CDR3 sequences; roughly 14% are singletons. Trimming removed 6 bases at V and 2 bases at J, with 22 bases between. Germline V gene lookup returns CDR1 SGHVS and CDR2 FQNEAQ. The CDR3 has 17 amino acids. Sequencing was carried out using blood. V gene TRBV7-8 combines with J gene TRBJ1-2, with D possibly TRBD1 on 5 matching bases. The clonotype originates from a woman in her 30s with Graves' hyperthyroidism that later progressed to Graves' ophthalmopathy. In DNA form, the CDR3 reads TGTGCCAGCAGATTAACCCGGGACGGGGAGACCAACTATGGCTACACCTTC. This codes for CASRLTRDGETNYGYTF.